The 23 T cell receptor beta chains given below trace back to one sample, sequenced in a study of Graves' ophthalmopathy and Graves' hyperthyroidism. Investigators amplified TCR beta CDR3 regions from RNA transcripts. The library came from an HTBI-primed first-round RT-PCR and a second-round multiplex PCR. One entry per CDR3 protein, called by TCRdb with MiXCR from the multiplex PCR reads. The data hold 150,000 to 200,000 distinct CDR3 sequences, with 35% to 45% observed a single time. Sequenced sample: peripheral blood. These receptors came from a man aged 25 to 40 with Graves' ophthalmopathy.

This clonotype was recorded at least ten times. The V gene is TRBV6-5, the J gene TRBJ2-2; 7 bases align to TRBD1. With V trimmed by 4 bases and J by 4 bases, 12 bases remained unmatched. Germline V gene data show CDR1 as MNHEY and CDR2 as SVGAGI. CDR3 length: 17 amino acids. CDR3 sequence: CASSFQLPGQSTGELFF. CDR3 coding DNA: TGTGCCAGCAGTTTCCAACTCCCGGGACAGAGCACCGGGGAGCTGTTTTTT.

V and J are TRBV6-1 and TRBJ2-5; 12 nucleotides line up with TRBD1. The junction had 12 bases not matched to a gene; V was cut back by 7 bases and J by 6 bases. CDR3 length: 16 amino acids. CDR1 and CDR2 (germline): MNHNS, SASEGT. CDR3 residues: CASTPPGTGGMKTQYF. CDR3 DNA: TGTGCCAGCACCCCCCCAGGGACAGGGGGCATGAAGACCCAGTACTTC.

The sample holds many counts of this clonotype. V is TRBV29-1 and J is TRBJ2-7, with 7 bases lining up with TRBD1. Trimming removed 6 bases from V and 1 base from J; junction bases left unmatched: 6. This CDR3 is built from 13 residues. Germline V gene lookup returns CDR1 SQVTM and CDR2 ANQGSEA. CDR3 amino acids: CSVTTGVSYEQYF. The CDR3 DNA follows: TGCAGCGTAACCACAGGGGTATCCTACGAGCAGTACTTC.

The gene calls are TRBV12-3 or TRBV12-4 and TRBJ1-2; TRBD1 aligns across 9 bases. V trimming: 6 bases; J trimming: 8 bases; junction bases outside the gene matches: 7. This CDR3 has 13 amino acids. The CDR3 nucleotides are TGTGCCAGCAGACCGGGACAGGGCGGCGGCTACACCTTC. It is translated as CASRPGQGGGYTF.

The rearrangement links TRBV28 to TRBJ2-2, with D hard to call. CDR3 length: 15 amino acids. The V gene's germline CDR1 is MDHEN and CDR2 SYDVKM. Between the trimmed V and J ends, which lost 5 bases and 9 bases, there was a span of 19 bases. DNA for the CDR3: TGTGCCAGCAGTCACCTTTGGGCAGATCGGAGGGAGCTGTTTTTT. This translates into CASSHLWADRRELFF. Variable domain in full (rest from reference TRBV28 and TRBJ2-2): DVKVTQSSRYLVKRTGEKVFLECVQDMDHENMFWYRQDPGLGLRLIYFSYDVKMKEKGDIPEGYSVSREKKERFSLILESASTNQTSMYLCASSHLWADRRELFFGEGSRLTVL.

This clonotype was counted ten times or more. The chain carries TRBV6-1 and TRBJ1-1; the D is unclear. CDR3 length: 13 residues. Germline CDR1 is MNHNS and CDR2 is SASEGT. CDR3 bases: TGTGGCGTGGGGTATCTTGCGAACACTGAAGCTTTCTTT. Its protein is CGVGYLANTEAFF.

This clonotype has at least ten counts. The chain is built from TRBV29-1 and TRBJ1-1; D call uncertain. Germline values: CDR1 SQVTM, CDR2 ANQGSEA. CDR3 size: 15 residues. V was cut by 5 bases and J by 11 bases, with 27 bases left in between. DNA of the CDR3: TGCAGCGTTCTTACAAATACCTGGACTGCCCAAAGGGCTTTCTTT. Translating gives CSVLTNTWTAQRAFF.

This clonotype was recorded at least ten times. This chain links TRBV29-1 with TRBJ1-3; unclear D gene. This CDR3 region has 13 residues. Germline V gene sequence: CDR1 SQVTM, CDR2 ANQGSEA. Trimming took 6 bases from V and 2 from J, leaving 11 bases between them. CDR3 in DNA: TGCAGCGTCATACCAAGTCCTGGAAACACCATATATTTT. This codes for CSVIPSPGNTIYF. Complete variable domain (other parts from reference TRBV29-1 and TRBJ1-3): SAVISQKPSRDICQRGTSLTIQCQVDSQVTMMFWYRQQPGQSLTLIATANQGSEATYESGFVIDKFPISRPNLTFSTLTVSNMSPEDSSIYLCSVIPSPGNTIYFGEGSWLTVV.

This chain joins TRBV20-1 and TRBJ1-1; D is uncertain. The CDR3 loop spans 13 amino acids. CDR1 is DFQATT, CDR2 SNEGSKA, per germline (reference sequence). The V and J ends lost 1 base and 3 bases respectively, with 9 bases between them. CDR3 in amino acids: CSARVESDTEAFF. CDR3 DNA: TGCAGTGCTAGAGTGGAAAGTGACACTGAAGCTTTCTTT.

This clonotype was observed at least ten times. CDR3 in amino acids: CASSQVSLGGAYEQYF. The CDR3 region has the DNA TGCGCCAGCAGCCAAGTATCCTTAGGGGGGGCCTACGAGCAGTACTTC. The chain has TRBV4-1 and TRBJ2-7; maybe TRBD2 (7 bases). The V end was cut by 1 base, the J end by 2 bases, with 15 bases between. CDR1 and CDR2 (germline): MGHRA, YSYEKL. The CDR3 spans 16 residues.

The gene calls are TRBV13 and TRBJ1-5; no clear D. CDR3 size: 14 residues. V dropped 5 bases and J dropped 3 bases, with 11 bases sitting between them. The V gene's germline CDR1 is PRHDT and CDR2 FYEKMQ (reference sequence). CDR3 amino acids: CASSRGGPNQPQHF. CDR3 coding DNA: TGTGCCAGCAGCCGGGGAGGACCCAATCAGCCCCAGCATTTT.

This clonotype was seen many times. V gene TRBV12-3 or TRBV12-4 combines with J gene TRBJ2-5; 8 bases are shared with TRBD2. V trimming: 8 bases; J trimming: 2 bases; junction bases outside the gene matches: 7. The CDR3 totals 14 residues. CDR3 nucleotides: TGTGCCAGCCTAGCGGGCGACGGACAAGAGACCCAGTACTTC. It translates to CASLAGDGQETQYF.

The sample holds many counts of this clonotype. The J gene is TRBJ2-5, the V gene TRBV6-2 or TRBV6-3, with 9 bases matching TRBD1. This CDR3 comprises 14 residues. V lost 0 bases to trimming and J lost 4 bases; unmatched junction nucleotides: 0. The germline gives CDR1 MNHEY, CDR2 SVGEGT. The CDR3 DNA is TGTGCCAGCAGTTACTCGGACAGGGGAGAGACCCAGTACTTC. The encoded protein is CASSYSDRGETQYF.

This chain joins TRBV6-1 and TRBJ1-1, with a weak D call TRBD1 (5 bases). Germline CDR1 is MNHNS and CDR2 is SASEGT. V was clipped by 6 bases and J by 5 bases, with 10 bases between them. CDR3 size: 12 residues. CDR3 residues: CASSTGETEAFF. The CDR3 nucleotides are TGTGCCAGCAGCACGGGGGAGACTGAAGCTTTCTTT.

V and J are TRBV29-1 and TRBJ1-1; 7 bases are shared with TRBD1. The germline gives CDR1 SQVTM, CDR2 ANQGSEA. CDR3 length equals 14 residues. After removal of 7 bases from V and 1 base from J, the junction contained 9 bases not matched to a gene. The CDR3: CSDLRGQKNTEAFF. The CDR3 bases are TGCAGCGACCTAAGGGGACAGAAGAACACTGAAGCTTTCTTT.

V is TRBV6-1 and J is TRBJ1-5, with 9 positions matching TRBD1. V lost 6 bases, J lost 2 bases, and 8 bases stayed unmatched. This CDR3 has 16 residues. The germline V gene encodes CDR1 MNHNS and CDR2 SASEGT. CDR3 loop: CASSRQGEVGNQPQHF. The CDR3 region has the DNA TGTGCCAGCAGCCGACAGGGGGAAGTGGGCAATCAGCCCCAGCATTTT.

This clonotype is deemed medium-sized (0.01 to 0.1%). The chain joins TRBV6-2 or TRBV6-3 to TRBJ2-2; D not certain. Germline CDR1 reads MNHEY; CDR2 reads SVGEGT. V gave up 4 bases and J gave up 3 bases, with 6 bases separating them. The CDR3 has 13 amino acids. As DNA, the CDR3 is TGTGCCAGCAGTTCCATGGACACCGGGGAGCTGTTTTTT. Residues: CASSSMDTGELFF.

This clonotype was seen at least ten times. CDR3 coding DNA: TGTGCCAGCAGTTGGACCGATACCTACGAGCAGTACTTC. It translates to CASSWTDTYEQYF. The chain employs TRBV6-2 or TRBV6-3 and TRBJ2-7; D gene unclear. CDR1 is MNHEY, CDR2 SVGEGT, per germline. CDR3 size: 13 residues. Trimming left V 4 bases short and J 2 bases short, with 9 bases between.

This clonotype was recorded at least ten times. CDR3 sequence reads: CASSARRQGVYEQYF. The CDR3 nucleotides read TGTGCCAGCAGTGCCAGAAGACAGGGTGTCTACGAGCAGTACTTC. The chain links TRBV6-2 or TRBV6-3 to TRBJ2-7, with 7 bases matching TRBD1. V dropped 5 bases and J dropped 3; count of bases not matched to a gene: 10. There are 15 residues in the CDR3. The germline V gene has CDR1 MNHEY and CDR2 SVGEGT.

This clonotype appeared many times. The DNA of the CDR3 is TGTGCCTGGAGTGTTAGTCAACTAGGAGACCTCTACGAGCAGTACTTC. It yields the protein CAWSVSQLGDLYEQYF. The chain joins TRBV30 to TRBJ2-7; possibly TRBD2 for D (5 bases). V lost 0 bases to trimming and J lost 3 bases, with 18 bases between them. The germline V gene encodes CDR1 GTSNPN and CDR2 SVGIG (reference sequence). This CDR3 has 16 residues. Complete variable domain (other parts from reference TRBV30 and TRBJ2-7): SQTIHQWPATLVQPVGSPLSLECTVEGTSNPNLYWYRQAAGRGLQLLFYSVGIGQISSEVPQNLSASRPQDRQFILSSKKLLLSDSGFYLCAWSVSQLGDLYEQYFGPGTRLTVT.

The chain recombines TRBV6-2 or TRBV6-3 with TRBJ2-7; the D gene is possibly TRBD2 (6 bases). This CDR3 has 15 residues. V shed 4 bases and J shed 2 bases, with 15 bases lying between them. Germline CDR1 MNHEY, CDR2 SVGEGT. This chain's CDR3 is CASSSVLATPYEQYF. The CDR3 DNA follows: TGTGCCAGCAGTTCGGTTCTAGCGACCCCCTACGAGCAGTACTTC.

This clonotype was observed many times. The chain recombines TRBV28 with TRBJ2-3, with 11 bases lining up with TRBD1. With 4 bases clipped from V and 2 bases from J, the junction kept 5 bases outside the gene matches. Germline CDR1 is MDHEN and CDR2 is SYDVKM. The CDR3 runs 16 residues. The CDR3 loop is CASSWDRGYSTDTQYF. DNA of the CDR3: TGTGCCAGCAGTTGGGACAGGGGGTATTCCACAGATACGCAGTATTTT.

This clonotype has a count of ten or more. The chain carries TRBV6-2 or TRBV6-3 and TRBJ2-7; 7 nucleotides align to TRBD1. Germline CDR1 and CDR2: MNHEY and SVGEGT. This CDR3 contains 13 residues. Trimming removed 7 bases from V and 2 bases from J; junction bases left unmatched: 5. CDR3 in DNA: TGTGCCAGCATCCGACAGGGACCCTACGAGCAGTACTTC. Translating it yields CASIRQGPYEQYF.